The present entry profiles one TCR beta chain with its context. The target antigen is unknown. These data originate in a study of beta chain features in type 1 diabetes. In the study overall: In age, gender and cell yields, patients were similar to healthy donors. Findings and caveats of the study: Shorter templates might be favored by PCR, and equally so in patients and in controls. Junctions at VDJ sites from type 1 diabetes patients had fewer insertions and more deletions.

Populations obtained by sorting all exceeded 98% purity. Trimming took off 7 bases at V and 5 bases at J, with 6 bases between the two ends. This CDR3 comprises 11 residues. Germline V lookup: CDR1 MNHEY, CDR2 SVGAGI. Expressed TCRB transcripts were sequenced, since all the RNA that had been isolated was reverse transcribed. The method was immunoSEQ multiplex PCR; TCRdb's version includes in-frame clones alone and lacks a portion of them. The profile shows some 220,000 clones, 11% of them singletons. This TCR came from a man younger than 35 in good health. The chain links TRBV6-5 to TRBJ2-1; D not certain. The source material was central memory CD4+ T cells from blood. The CDR3 loop is CASIGDNEQFF. In DNA form, the CDR3 reads TGTGCCAGCATTGGGGACAATGAGCAGTTCTTC.